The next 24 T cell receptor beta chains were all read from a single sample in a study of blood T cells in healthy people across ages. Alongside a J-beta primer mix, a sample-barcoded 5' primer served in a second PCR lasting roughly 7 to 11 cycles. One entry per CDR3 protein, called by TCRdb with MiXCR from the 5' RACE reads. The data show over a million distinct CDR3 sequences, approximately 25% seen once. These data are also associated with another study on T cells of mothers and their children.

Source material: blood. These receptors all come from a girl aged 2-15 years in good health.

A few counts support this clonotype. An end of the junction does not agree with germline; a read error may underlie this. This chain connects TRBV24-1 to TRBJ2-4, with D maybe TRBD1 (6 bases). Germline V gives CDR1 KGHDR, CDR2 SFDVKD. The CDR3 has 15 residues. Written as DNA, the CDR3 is TGTGCCGCCAGTAACAGGGATGGGGCCAAAAACATTCAGTACTTC. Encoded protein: CAASNRDGAKNIQYF.

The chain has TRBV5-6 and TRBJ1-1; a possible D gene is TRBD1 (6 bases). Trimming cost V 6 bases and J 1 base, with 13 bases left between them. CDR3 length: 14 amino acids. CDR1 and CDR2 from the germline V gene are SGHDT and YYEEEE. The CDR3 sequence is CASNARTENTEAFF. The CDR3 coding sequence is TGTGCCAGCAACGCACGGACAGAGAACACTGAAGCTTTCTTT.

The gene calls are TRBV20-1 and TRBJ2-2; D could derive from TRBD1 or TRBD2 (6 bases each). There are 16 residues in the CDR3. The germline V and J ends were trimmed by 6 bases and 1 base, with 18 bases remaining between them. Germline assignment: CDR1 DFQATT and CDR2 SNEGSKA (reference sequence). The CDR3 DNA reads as TGCAGTGCAGAGGGGGTAGCGGACTTGAACACCGGGGAGCTGTTTTTT. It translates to CSAEGVADLNTGELFF.

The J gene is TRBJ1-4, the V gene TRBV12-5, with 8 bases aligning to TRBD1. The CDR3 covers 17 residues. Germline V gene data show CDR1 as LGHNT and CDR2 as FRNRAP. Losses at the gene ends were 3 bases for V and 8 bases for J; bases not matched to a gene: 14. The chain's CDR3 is CASGLQGVGIMREKLFF. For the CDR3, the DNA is TGTGCTAGTGGTTTACAGGGGGTAGGCATAATGAGGGAAAAACTGTTTTTT.

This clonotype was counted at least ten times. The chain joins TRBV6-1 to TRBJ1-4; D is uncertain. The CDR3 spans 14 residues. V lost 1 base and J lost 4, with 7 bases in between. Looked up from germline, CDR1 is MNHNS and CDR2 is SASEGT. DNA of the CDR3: TGTGCCAGCAGTGAAGGTGGGAATAATGAAAAACTGTTTTTT. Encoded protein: CASSEGGNNEKLFF.

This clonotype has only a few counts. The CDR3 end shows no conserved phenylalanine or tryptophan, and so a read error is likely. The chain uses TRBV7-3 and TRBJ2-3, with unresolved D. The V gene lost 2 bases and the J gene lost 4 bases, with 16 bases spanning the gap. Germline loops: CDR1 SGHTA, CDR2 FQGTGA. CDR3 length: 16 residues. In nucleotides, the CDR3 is TGTGCCAGCAGCTTAGGAGTGACCAACTCGGCAGATACGCAGTATCTT. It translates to CASSLGVTNSADTQYL.

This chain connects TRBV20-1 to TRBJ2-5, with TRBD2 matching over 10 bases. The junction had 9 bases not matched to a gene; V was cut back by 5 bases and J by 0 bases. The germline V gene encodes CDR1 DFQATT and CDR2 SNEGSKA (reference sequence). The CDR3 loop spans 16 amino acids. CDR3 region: CSAESGLAYYQETQYF. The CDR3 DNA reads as TGCAGTGCTGAATCGGGACTAGCGTACTACCAAGAGACCCAGTACTTC.

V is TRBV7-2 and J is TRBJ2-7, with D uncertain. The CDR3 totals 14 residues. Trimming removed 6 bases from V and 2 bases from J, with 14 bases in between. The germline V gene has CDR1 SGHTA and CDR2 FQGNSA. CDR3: CASRTIAGTYEQYF. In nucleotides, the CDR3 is TGTGCCAGCAGGACGATAGCCGGTACCTACGAGCAGTACTTC.

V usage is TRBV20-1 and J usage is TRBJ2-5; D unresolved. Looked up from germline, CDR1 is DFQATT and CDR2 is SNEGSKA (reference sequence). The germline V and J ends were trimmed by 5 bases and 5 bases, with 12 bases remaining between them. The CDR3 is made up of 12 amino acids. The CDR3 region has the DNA TGCAGTGCTCCAGAATTAAGGGAGACCCAGTACTTC. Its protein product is CSAPELRETQYF.

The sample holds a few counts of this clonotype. The CDR3 DNA follows: TGTGCCAGCACCGTCCGGAGTGGTGGGGAGGAGACCCAGTACTTC. Translated, it gives CASTVRSGGEETQYF. This sequence joins TRBV28 and TRBJ2-5; tentative D call: TRBD2 (5 bases). Germline CDR1 reads MDHEN; CDR2 reads SYDVKM. V was cut by 7 bases and J by 5 bases, with 20 bases left in between. The CDR3 spans 15 residues.

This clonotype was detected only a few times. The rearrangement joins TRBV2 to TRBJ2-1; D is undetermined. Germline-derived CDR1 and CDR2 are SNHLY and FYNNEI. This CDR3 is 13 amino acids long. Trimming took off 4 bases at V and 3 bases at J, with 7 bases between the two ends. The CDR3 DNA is TGTGCCAGCAGTGGGACCATCTACAATGAGCAGTTCTTC. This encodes CASSGTIYNEQFF. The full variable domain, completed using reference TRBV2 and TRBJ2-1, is EPEVTQTPSHQVTQMGQEVILRCVPISNHLYFYWYRQILGQKVEFLVSFYNNEISEKSEIFDDQFSVERPDGSNFTLKIRSTKLEDSAMYFCASSGTIYNEQFFGPGTRLTVL.

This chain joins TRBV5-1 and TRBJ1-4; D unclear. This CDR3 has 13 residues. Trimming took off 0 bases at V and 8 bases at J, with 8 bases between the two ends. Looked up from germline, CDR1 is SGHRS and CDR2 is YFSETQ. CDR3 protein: CASSLAWNEKLFF. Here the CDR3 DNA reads TGCGCCAGCAGCTTGGCCTGGAACGAAAAACTGTTTTTT.

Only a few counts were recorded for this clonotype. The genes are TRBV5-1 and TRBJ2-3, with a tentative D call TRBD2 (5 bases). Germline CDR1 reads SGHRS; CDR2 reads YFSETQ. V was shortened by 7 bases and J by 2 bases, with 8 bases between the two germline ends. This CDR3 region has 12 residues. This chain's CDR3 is CASGSHTDTQYF. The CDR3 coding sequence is TGCGCCAGCGGGAGTCACACAGATACGCAGTATTTT.

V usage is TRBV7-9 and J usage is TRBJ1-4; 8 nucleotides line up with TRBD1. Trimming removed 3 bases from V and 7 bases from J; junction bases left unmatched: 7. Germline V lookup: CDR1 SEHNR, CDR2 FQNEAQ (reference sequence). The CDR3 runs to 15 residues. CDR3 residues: CASSFIDRGPEKLFF. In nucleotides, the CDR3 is TGTGCCAGCAGCTTCATAGACAGGGGCCCTGAAAAACTGTTTTTT.

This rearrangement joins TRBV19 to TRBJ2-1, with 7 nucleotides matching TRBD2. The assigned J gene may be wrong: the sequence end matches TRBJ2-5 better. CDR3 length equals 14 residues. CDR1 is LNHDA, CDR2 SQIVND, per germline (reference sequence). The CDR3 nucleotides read TGTGCCAGTAGTATACGTCGGGGGGAACAGACCCAGTACTTC. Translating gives CASSIRRGEQTQYF.

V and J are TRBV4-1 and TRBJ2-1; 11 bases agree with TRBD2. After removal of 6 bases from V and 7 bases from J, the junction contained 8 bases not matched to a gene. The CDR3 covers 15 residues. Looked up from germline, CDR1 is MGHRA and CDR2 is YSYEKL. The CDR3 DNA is TGCGCCAGCAGACAACTAGCGGGAGTGGATAATGAGCAGTTCTTC. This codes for CASRQLAGVDNEQFF.

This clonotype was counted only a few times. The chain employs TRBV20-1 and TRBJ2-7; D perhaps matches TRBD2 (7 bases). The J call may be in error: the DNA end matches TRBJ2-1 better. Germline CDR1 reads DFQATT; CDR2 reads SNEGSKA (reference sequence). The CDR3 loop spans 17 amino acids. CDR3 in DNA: TGCAGTGCTAGAGATGATTATGTGCGGGGGCTCTTGAATGAGCAGTTCTTC. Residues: CSARDDYVRGLLNEQFF.

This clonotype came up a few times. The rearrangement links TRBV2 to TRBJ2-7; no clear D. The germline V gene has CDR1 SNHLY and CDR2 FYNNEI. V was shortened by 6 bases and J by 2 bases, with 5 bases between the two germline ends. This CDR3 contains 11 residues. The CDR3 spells CASRVTYEQYF. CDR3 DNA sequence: TGTGCCAGCAGAGTTACCTACGAGCAGTACTTC.

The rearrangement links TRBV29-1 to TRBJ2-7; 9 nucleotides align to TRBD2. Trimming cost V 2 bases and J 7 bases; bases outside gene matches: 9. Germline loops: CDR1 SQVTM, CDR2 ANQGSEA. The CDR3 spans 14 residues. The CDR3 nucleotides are TGCAGCGTTGAACAAGCGGGAGGTCCCGGGGAGCAGTACTTC. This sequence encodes CSVEQAGGPGEQYF.

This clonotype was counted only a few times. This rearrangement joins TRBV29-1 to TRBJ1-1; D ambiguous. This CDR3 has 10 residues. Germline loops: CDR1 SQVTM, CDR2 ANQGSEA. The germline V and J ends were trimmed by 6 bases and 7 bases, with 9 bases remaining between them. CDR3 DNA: TGCAGCGTCCAAGAGGGTGAAGCTTTCTTT. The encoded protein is CSVQEGEAFF.

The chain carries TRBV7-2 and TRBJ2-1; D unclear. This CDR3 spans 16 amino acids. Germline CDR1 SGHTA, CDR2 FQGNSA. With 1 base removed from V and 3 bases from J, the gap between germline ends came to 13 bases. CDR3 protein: CASSLEGPDNYNEQFF. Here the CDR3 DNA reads TGTGCCAGCAGCTTAGAGGGTCCCGATAACTACAATGAGCAGTTCTTC.

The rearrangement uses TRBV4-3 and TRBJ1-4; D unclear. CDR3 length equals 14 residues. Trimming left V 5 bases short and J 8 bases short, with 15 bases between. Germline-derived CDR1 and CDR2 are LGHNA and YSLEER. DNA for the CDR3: TGCGCCAGCAGCTTTCGTAGGACGAACGAAAAACTGTTTTTT. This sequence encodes CASSFRRTNEKLFF.

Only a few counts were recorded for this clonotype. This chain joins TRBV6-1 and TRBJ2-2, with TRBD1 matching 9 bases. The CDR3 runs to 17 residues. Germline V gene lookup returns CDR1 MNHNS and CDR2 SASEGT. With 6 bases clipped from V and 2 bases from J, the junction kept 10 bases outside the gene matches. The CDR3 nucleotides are TGTGCCAGCAGCCCCCTCGGACAGGGGCTAAACACCGGGGAGCTGTTTTTT. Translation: CASSPLGQGLNTGELFF.

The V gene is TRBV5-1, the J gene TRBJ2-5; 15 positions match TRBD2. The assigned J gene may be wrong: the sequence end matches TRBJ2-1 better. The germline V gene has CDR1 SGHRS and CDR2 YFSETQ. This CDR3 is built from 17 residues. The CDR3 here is CASSLHPGLAGGSEQFF. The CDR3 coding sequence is TGCGCCAGCAGCTTGCACCCGGGACTAGCGGGAGGTAGTGAGCAGTTCTTC.